The rows below give T cell receptor beta chains drawn from one sample of a study of T cells after yellow fever vaccination. MiXCR was run by TCRdb on the 5' RACE reads, yielding one entry per CDR3 protein. The sample has about 320,000 distinct CDR3 sequences, around 4.5% seen once. The source material was PBMCs, sampled 15 days after the yellow fever booster vaccination. Every receptor here comes from a man between 18 and 29 years old who received the YFV17D yellow fever vaccine. The CDR3 runs from the conserved cysteine through the conserved F or W. A D gene is named only where the DNA matches it firmly. Expanded clones are given a class, and other clones once, few, many or no size at all.

v_call: TRBV9
cdr3_length: 17
j_call: TRBJ1-2
clone_size: many
d_call: -
cdr3_nt: TGTGCCAGCAGCGTAGTATGGTACAGGGAGGGTAACTATGGCTACACCTTC
cdr3_aa: CASSVVWYREGNYGYTF

v_call: TRBV5-1
cdr3_length: 14
j_call: TRBJ2-5
clone_size: few
d_call: TRBD1
cdr3_nt: TGCGCCAGCAGCTTGACTACAGGGGAAGAGACCCAGTACTTC
cdr3_aa: CASSLTTGEETQYF

v_call: TRBV19
cdr3_length: 14
j_call: TRBJ1-2
clone_size: few
d_call: -
cdr3_nt: TGTGCCAGTTCTGGCCTCAGGGGTTTCTATGGCTACACCTTC
cdr3_aa: CASSGLRGFYGYTF

v_call: TRBV20-1
cdr3_length: 15
j_call: TRBJ2-5
clone_size: many
d_call: TRBD1
cdr3_nt: TGCAGTGTTTTACCCCGGGACAGCTTTCAAGAGACCCAGTACTTC
cdr3_aa: CSVLPRDSFQETQYF

v_call: TRBV29-1
cdr3_length: 15
j_call: TRBJ2-3
clone_size: -
d_call: TRBD2
cdr3_nt: TGCAGCGTTGAAGGGACTAGCTCGGGCACAGATACGCAGTATTTT
cdr3_aa: CSVEGTSSGTDTQYF

v_call: TRBV6-2/TRBV6-3
cdr3_length: 14
j_call: TRBJ2-7
clone_size: few
d_call: TRBD2
cdr3_nt: TGTGCCAGCCGACTAGCGGGGAACCTCTACGAGCAGTACTTC
cdr3_aa: CASRLAGNLYEQYF

v_call: TRBV6-1
cdr3_length: 13
j_call: TRBJ2-2
clone_size: many
d_call: -
cdr3_nt: TGTGCCACCCACATGAGCGGGTCCGGGGAGCTGTTTTTT
cdr3_aa: CATHMSGSGELFF

v_call: TRBV12-3/TRBV12-4
cdr3_length: 13
j_call: TRBJ1-2
clone_size: few
d_call: -
cdr3_nt: TGTGCCAGCAGTCTCGGGCTGGTTCTAGGCTACACCTTC
cdr3_aa: CASSLGLVLGYTF

v_call: TRBV25-1
cdr3_length: 16
j_call: TRBJ2-3
clone_size: -
d_call: TRBD1
cdr3_nt: TGTGCCAGCAGTACCTGGACAGGGACTAGCACAGATACGCAGTATTTT
cdr3_aa: CASSTWTGTSTDTQYF

v_call: TRBV7-3
cdr3_length: 13
j_call: TRBJ2-1
clone_size: few
d_call: -
cdr3_nt: TGTGCCAGCAGCCCCTCCCCCTACAATGAGCAGTTCTTC
cdr3_aa: CASSPSPYNEQFF

v_call: TRBV9
cdr3_length: 14
j_call: TRBJ2-5
clone_size: many
d_call: -
cdr3_nt: TGTGCCAGCAGCGTAGAGGTGGGAGAAGAGACCCAGTACTTC
cdr3_aa: CASSVEVGEETQYF

v_call: TRBV5-5
cdr3_length: 14
j_call: TRBJ2-1
clone_size: many
d_call: -
cdr3_nt: TGTGCCAGCAGCTTTGGGGGGGCCCGCAATGAGCAGTTCTTC
cdr3_aa: CASSFGGARNEQFF

v_call: TRBV20-1
cdr3_length: 12
j_call: TRBJ2-4
clone_size: few
d_call: -
cdr3_nt: TGCAGCGCTGGGGAAGCCAAAAACATTCAGTACTTC
cdr3_aa: CSAGEAKNIQYF

v_call: TRBV5-6
cdr3_length: 13
j_call: TRBJ1-1
clone_size: many
d_call: TRBD1
cdr3_nt: TGTGCCAGCACCGGACAGGGTGCGGCTGAAGCTTTCTTT
cdr3_aa: CASTGQGAAEAFF

v_call: TRBV5-6
cdr3_length: 13
j_call: TRBJ2-3
clone_size: many
d_call: -
cdr3_nt: TGTGCCAGCAGCCGGATGATGGTGAGGACGCAGTATTTT
cdr3_aa: CASSRMMVRTQYF

v_call: TRBV5-1
cdr3_length: 14
j_call: TRBJ1-1
clone_size: many
d_call: -
cdr3_nt: TGCGCCAGCAGCTTGCCAGGGAGGCACACTGAAGCTTTCTTT
cdr3_aa: CASSLPGRHTEAFF

v_call: TRBV7-2
cdr3_length: 13
j_call: TRBJ2-2
clone_size: -
d_call: -
cdr3_nt: TGTGCCAGCAGCTCCGCTTACCGGGGGGAGCTGTTTTTT
cdr3_aa: CASSSAYRGELFF

v_call: TRBV2
cdr3_length: 13
j_call: TRBJ2-5
clone_size: many
d_call: -
cdr3_nt: TGTGCCAGCAGTGAAAGGGCAGAAGAGACCCAGTACTTC
cdr3_aa: CASSERAEETQYF

v_call: TRBV7-2
cdr3_length: 14
j_call: TRBJ2-5
clone_size: few
d_call: -
cdr3_nt: TGTGCCACCTGCCCCCGGCGGGCGGGAGAGACCCAGTACTTC
cdr3_aa: CATCPRRAGETQYF